The clone carrying this T cell receptor (beta chain) was counted at least ten times. Its antigen remains unknown. Both RNA and DNA were isolated together from around 18-30 mg of bulk tissue that had not been sorted. Through surgical resection, the patients' primary liver carcinoma was treated. Over 80% of the cells in every tumor sample were viable tumor cells. The record originates from a study of tumor-infiltrating lymphocytes in primary liver carcinoma. The study, taken as a whole, reports: Tumor tissue displayed a significantly greater top-250-clone fraction than blood (p = 0.039). The proportion of top clones found throughout all five tumor regions was only about 7-25%.

The input was roughly 0.5 ug total RNA; TCR beta cDNA was made from it with a constant-region primer. Each TCR beta library was derived from three nested multiplex PCR rounds that employed slightly modified ARM-PCR. The first two PCR rounds used TRBV1-TRBV30 forward primers with a C-beta reverse primer, about 10 cycles each. TCRdb re-derived calls from the multiplex PCR reads in MiXCR, one entry per CDR3 protein. The sample yields about 190,000 distinct CDR3 sequences, around four fifths seen once. After removal of 4 bases from V and 8 bases from J, the junction contained 9 bases not matched to a gene. The V gene's germline CDR1 is ENHRY and CDR2 SYGVKD. CDR3 length equals 15 residues.

This sequence joins TRBV10-3 and TRBJ1-4; 8 positions agree with TRBD1. The sample consisted of tumor tissue from primary liver carcinoma. The TCR was taken from a middle-aged man with primary liver carcinoma and hepatitis B virus infection. CDR3 nucleotides: TGTGCCATCAGTGCGAACGGACAGGGCGGCGAAAAACTGTTTTTT. The encoded protein is CAISANGQGGEKLFF.